Listed here are 9 T cell receptor beta chains from one sample, sequenced in a study of PD-L1 blockade in urothelial cancer. Clones were sequenced by immunoSEQ multiplex PCR, and TCRdb holds only the in-frame ones, with some missing. The sample contains roughly 21,000 clones, around 91% of which appear only once. Material: PBMCs, obtained around atezolizumab (anti-PD-L1) treatment. The receptors were sampled from a woman aged 55-70 years with urothelial cancer.

The rearrangement joins TRBV28 to TRBJ1-2, with a weak D call TRBD1 (5 bases). The V gene lost 2 bases and the J gene lost 2 bases, with 15 bases spanning the gap. Germline assignment: CDR1 MDHEN and CDR2 SYDVKM. The CDR3 has 16 amino acids. CDR3 sequence: CASSLLGEERNYGYTF. The CDR3 DNA sequence: TGTGCCAGCAGTTTACTGGGGGAGGAGCGGAACTATGGCTACACCTTC.

The chain has TRBV27 and TRBJ2-5, with a weak D call TRBD1 (6 bases). CDR3 length: 13 residues. CDR1 and CDR2 from the germline V gene are MNHEY and SMNVEV (reference sequence). V was cut by 0 bases and J by 5 bases, with 7 bases left in between. For the CDR3, the DNA is TGTGCCAGCAGTTTATCCAGGGGTGAGACCCAGTACTTC. It encodes CASSLSRGETQYF.

The chain couples TRBV27 to TRBJ1-5; D may be TRBD1 (5 bases). Trimming cost V 6 bases and J 6 bases, with 15 bases left between them. Germline V CDR1 and CDR2: MNHEY, SMNVEV (reference sequence). The CDR3 contains 14 residues. CDR3 sequence (DNA): TGTGCCAGCAGCCTCACGAAAGGGGTTCAGCCCCAGCATTTT. Its translation: CASSLTKGVQPQHF.

This chain uses TRBV19 with TRBJ2-2; the D is unclear. The CDR3 consists of 13 residues. Germline CDR1 is LNHDA and CDR2 is SQIVND (reference sequence). V gave up 7 bases and J gave up 2 bases, with 8 bases separating them. The CDR3 region is CASTPPNTGELFF. The CDR3 nucleotides read TGTGCCAGTACTCCCCCCAACACCGGGGAGCTGTTTTTT.

The V gene is TRBV2, the J gene TRBJ2-2, with TRBD1 as a possible D gene (5 bases). There are 13 residues in the CDR3. The V and J ends lost 7 bases and 4 bases respectively, with 10 bases between them. Germline V gene data show CDR1 as SNHLY and CDR2 as FYNNEI. CDR3 in DNA: TGTGCCAGCAAGGGGCAACTCACCGGGGAGCTGTTTTTT. Translated: CASKGQLTGELFF.

In its sample, this clone was seen once. V and J are TRBV5-1 and TRBJ2-7; TRBD1 matches at 7 bases. V dropped 4 bases and J dropped 4; count of bases not matched to a gene: 11. The CDR3 loop spans 15 amino acids. Germline CDR1 reads SGHRS; CDR2 reads YFSETQ. In DNA, the CDR3 is TGCGCCAGCAGCGCCGTCGGGACAGCCACTTACGAGCAGTACTTC. It translates to CASSAVGTATYEQYF.

The CDR3 sequence is CASSRGPAQPQHF. CDR3 DNA: TGTGCCAGCAGCAGGGGACCGGCTCAGCCCCAGCATTTT. This chain uses TRBV2 with TRBJ1-5; possible D gene TRBD1, 6 bases. The ends were cut back, 6 bases at V and 6 bases at J, with 12 bases in the middle. The CDR3 length is 13 residues. Germline-derived CDR1 and CDR2 are SNHLY and FYNNEI.

This clone was counted a single time. J is TRBJ2-5 and V is TRBV11-2; TRBD2 is a possible D gene (5 bases). V shed 2 bases and J shed 5 bases, with 9 bases lying between them. Germline values: CDR1 SGHAT, CDR2 FQNNGV. The CDR3 is made up of 13 amino acids. The CDR3 nucleotides are TGTGCCAGCAGCTTATCTCGAGGGGAGACCCAGTACTTC. Amino acids: CASSLSRGETQYF.

This clone was counted once. V gene TRBV28 combines with J gene TRBJ1-1, with 7 nucleotides matching TRBD1. The CDR3 totals 15 residues. V shed 5 bases, J shed 3 bases, and the junction held 9 bases outside the gene matches. Germline CDR1 MDHEN, CDR2 SYDVKM. This chain's CDR3 is CASSLGGGAYTEAFF. The CDR3 DNA follows: TGTGCCAGCAGTCTAGGGGGCGGAGCGTACACTGAAGCTTTCTTT. The whole variable domain, remainder taken from reference TRBV28 and TRBJ1-1, is DVKVTQSSRYLVKRTGEKVFLECVQDMDHENMFWYRQDPGLGLRLIYFSYDVKMKEKGDIPEGYSVSREKKERFSLILESASTNQTSMYLCASSLGGGAYTEAFFGQGTRLTVV.